The next 22 T cell receptor beta chains were all read from a single sample in a study of T cells expressing NK-cell markers. For each CDR3 protein, TCRdb gives one entry from its re-call of the 5' RACE reads, without DNA. The sample table sets out roughly 390,000 distinct CDR3 sequences. The specimen sequenced was blood T cells: a sorted CD56 or NKG2C T cell subset, CD4+ or CD8+ T cells, or bulk PBMC T cells (not recorded which). The receptors were gathered from a man between 18 and 69 years old in good health.

The V gene is TRBV12-3 or TRBV12-4, the J gene TRBJ2-7; no DNA is available, so the TRBD1 call from TCRdb remains unchecked. CDR3 length equals 15 residues. The CDR3 loop reads CASSPQSPGSYEQYF.

This chain uses TRBV6-2 or TRBV6-3 with TRBJ2-2; TCRdb picks TRBD1, but there is no DNA to check that call. The V gene's germline CDR1 is MNHEY and CDR2 SVGEGT. The CDR3 runs to 14 residues. The CDR3 here is CASSYVPDTGELFF.

The chain combines TRBV12-3 or TRBV12-4 with TRBJ2-6; TCRdb reports TRBD1, a call that lacks DNA to check it against. The CDR3 contains 18 residues. This CDR3 reads CASSFNQGKISGANVLTF.

This chain joins TRBV6-1 and TRBJ2-3; there is no DNA to check the TCRdb D call of TRBD1. The CDR3 covers 13 residues. The germline V gene encodes CDR1 MNHNS and CDR2 SASEGT. The CDR3 loop reads CASQDRDLVTQYF.

The chain carries TRBV7-8 and TRBJ2-7; TCRdb indicates TRBD1, and absent DNA this call remains unverified. The CDR3 runs 14 residues. Looked up from germline, CDR1 is SGHVS and CDR2 is FQNEAQ. The CDR3 sequence is CASSLGVRGDEQYF.

CDR3 region: CASSRGQGTLETQYF. This rearrangement joins TRBV7-9 to TRBJ2-5; TCRdb selects TRBD1, and the lack of DNA leaves this call unchecked. CDR3 size: 15 residues. Germline CDR1 SEHNR, CDR2 FQNEAQ (reference sequence).

The rearrangement uses TRBV12-5 and TRBJ2-7; as DNA is missing, the TRBD2 call by TCRdb cannot be tested. The CDR3 has 14 residues. The germline CDR1 and CDR2 sequences are LGHNT and FRNRAP. CDR3 loop: CASGLRDSDYEQYF.

V is TRBV20-1 and J is TRBJ1-5. The CDR3 runs to 12 residues. Looked up from germline, CDR1 is DFQATT and CDR2 is SNEGSKA (reference sequence). This chain's CDR3 is CSARREGQPQHF.

The chain couples TRBV12-3 or TRBV12-4 to TRBJ1-1; TCRdb outputs TRBD1, but without DNA this stays unchecked. This CDR3 is 13 amino acids long. CDR3 region: CASSTGSEGKAFF.

V gene TRBV5-1 combines with J gene TRBJ2-7; TCRdb names TRBD2, which stays unverified in the absence of DNA. The length of the CDR3 is 16 residues. The germline V gene has CDR1 SGHRS and CDR2 YFSETQ. The CDR3 sequence is CASSLGLAGSIYEQYF.

This chain links TRBV29-1 with TRBJ2-2. Germline assignment: CDR1 SQVTM and CDR2 ANQGSEA. CDR3 length equals 13 residues. CDR3 region: CSVASGSTGELFF.

The rearrangement joins TRBV10-3 to TRBJ1-4. The CDR3 totals 13 residues. CDR1 and CDR2 (germline): ENHRY, SYGVKD. The CDR3: CAISSDGHLKLFF.

The CDR3 loop is CASSLVTRGRYEQYF. V usage is TRBV5-4 and J usage is TRBJ2-7; the TCRdb call, TRBD1, lacks DNA for checking. Germline V CDR1 and CDR2: SGHNT, YYREEE (reference sequence). There are 15 residues in the CDR3. Together with reference TRBV5-4 and TRBJ2-7, the CDR3 gives the full variable domain: ETGVTQSPTHLIKTRGQQVTLRCSSQSGHNTVSWYQQALGQGPQFIFQYYREEENGRGNFPPRFSGLQFPNYSSELNVNALELDDSALYLCASSLVTRGRYEQYFGPGTRLTVT.

The chain combines TRBV9 with TRBJ1-6; TCRdb returns TRBD1, unconfirmable since there is no DNA. CDR1 is SGDLS, CDR2 YYNGEE, per germline. This CDR3 has 15 residues. CDR3 amino acids: CASSAQGTYNSPLHF.

The chain joins TRBV12-3 or TRBV12-4 to TRBJ2-3; TCRdb's assignment of TRBD1 cannot be checked, as there is no DNA. The CDR3 is 16 residues long. CDR3 in amino acids: CASSPWTGTVADTQYF.

The V gene is TRBV12-3 or TRBV12-4, the J gene TRBJ1-2; TCRdb gives TRBD1 as the D gene, but with no DNA this cannot be confirmed. There are 15 residues in the CDR3. This CDR3 is CASKGRDRVWYGYTF.

The chain uses TRBV20-1 and TRBJ2-3. Germline V gene data show CDR1 as DFQATT and CDR2 as SNEGSKA (reference sequence). The CDR3 sequence is 12 residues long. This CDR3 is CSARQTADTQYF.

The CDR3 is CASYAGQGASTNEKLFF. The V gene is TRBV18, the J gene TRBJ1-4; the TCRdb D gene call, TRBD1, has no DNA to confirm it. CDR3 size: 17 residues. Germline CDR1 KGHSH, CDR2 LQKENI.

The rearrangement uses TRBV28 and TRBJ1-2. The germline CDR1 and CDR2 sequences are MDHEN and SYDVKM. The CDR3 contains 17 residues. CDR3 amino acids: CASSPRTPLGPGYGYTF.

J is TRBJ2-3 and V is TRBV9; TCRdb picks TRBD2, but there is no DNA to check that call. The germline gives CDR1 SGDLS, CDR2 YYNGEE. CDR3 size: 18 residues. This CDR3 reads CASSANIPGLGATDTQYF.

V and J are TRBV7-6 and TRBJ2-3; TCRdb's D call of TRBD2 is untestable without DNA. The germline gives CDR1 SGHVS, CDR2 FNYEAQ. The CDR3 totals 20 residues. The CDR3 loop is CASSLTGLAATSTSTDTQYF.

This chain links TRBV7-3 with TRBJ2-3; TCRdb reports TRBD2, a call that lacks DNA to check it against. The CDR3 runs 15 residues. Germline values: CDR1 SGHTA, CDR2 FQGTGA. The CDR3: CASSPLSGSAGTQYF.